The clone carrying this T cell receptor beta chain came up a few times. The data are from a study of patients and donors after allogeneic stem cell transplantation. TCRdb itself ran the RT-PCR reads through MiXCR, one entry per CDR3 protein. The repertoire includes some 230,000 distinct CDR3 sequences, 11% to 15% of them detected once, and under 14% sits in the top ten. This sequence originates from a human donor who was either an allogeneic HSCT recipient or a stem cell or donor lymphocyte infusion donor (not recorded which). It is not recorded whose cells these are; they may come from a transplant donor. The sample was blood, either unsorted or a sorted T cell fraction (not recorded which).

CDR3 in DNA: TGTGCCAGCAGAGGCGGACGGGTGAACACTGAAGCTTTCTTT. Translating it yields CASRGGRVNTEAFF. The chain is built from TRBV3-1 and TRBJ1-1; D gene unclear. The CDR3 runs to 14 residues. V dropped 6 bases and J dropped 0 bases, with 11 bases sitting between them. CDR1 and CDR2 from the germline V gene are LGHDT and YNNKEL (reference sequence).